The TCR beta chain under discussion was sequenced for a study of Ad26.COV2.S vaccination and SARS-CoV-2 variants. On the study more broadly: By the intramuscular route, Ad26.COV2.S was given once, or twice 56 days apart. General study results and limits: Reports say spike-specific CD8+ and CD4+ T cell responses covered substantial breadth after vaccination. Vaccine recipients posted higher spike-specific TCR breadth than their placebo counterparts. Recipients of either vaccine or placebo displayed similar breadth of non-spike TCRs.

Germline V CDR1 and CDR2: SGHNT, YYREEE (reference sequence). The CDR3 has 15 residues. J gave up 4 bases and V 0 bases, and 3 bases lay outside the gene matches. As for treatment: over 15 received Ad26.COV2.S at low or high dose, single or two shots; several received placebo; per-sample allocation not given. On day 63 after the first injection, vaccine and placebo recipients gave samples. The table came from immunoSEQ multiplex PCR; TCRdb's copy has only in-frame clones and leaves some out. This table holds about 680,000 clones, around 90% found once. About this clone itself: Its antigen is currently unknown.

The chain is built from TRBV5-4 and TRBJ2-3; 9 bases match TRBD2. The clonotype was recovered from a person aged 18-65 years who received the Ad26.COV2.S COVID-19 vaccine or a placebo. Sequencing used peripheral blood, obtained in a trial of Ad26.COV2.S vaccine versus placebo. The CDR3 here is CASSLVRGGPDTQYF. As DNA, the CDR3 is TGTGCCAGCAGCTTGGTGCGGGGGGGACCAGATACGCAGTATTTT.